This TCR beta chain originates from a study of T cell responses to AZD1222 COVID-19 vaccine. Overall study results and limits: Unmutated variant regions are reportedly the target of nearly half of TCRs that are spike-specific.

Remarks on this clone: Its specificity is not known.

Produced via immunoSEQ multiplex PCR; TCRdb's table is partial and in-frame only. In the table there are more than 150,000 clones, 88% of which are singletons. This TCR derives from an adult in good health. The input for sequencing was peripheral blood, taken on day 0 of AZD1222 vaccination.

CDR3 sequence: CASSQGLPGTEAFF. The CDR3 DNA reads TGTGCCAGCAGCCAAGGGCTACCAGGGACTGAAGCTTTCTTT. The rearrangement joins TRBV14 to TRBJ1-1; weak D call: TRBD1 (5 bases). Between the trimmed V and J ends, which lost 1 base and 5 bases, there was a span of 11 bases. Germline-derived CDR1 and CDR2 are SGHDN and FVKESK. The CDR3 totals 14 residues.